The present entry profiles one T cell receptor (beta chain) with its context. This specimen belongs to a study of blood T cell repertoires in COVID-19. Method: immunoSEQ multiplex PCR; TCRdb's copy keeps in-frame clones and lacks some. In the table there are roughly 450,000 clones, 90% of which are singletons. Sequencing was done on a sample of PBMCs or T cells enriched from blood (not recorded which). The sequence was obtained from a man between 18 and 29 years old who had recovered from COVID-19.

CDR3 sequence (DNA): TGTGCCAGCAGTTTATTACCGGACAGGGCGAATTCACCCCTCCACTTT. The encoded protein is CASSLLPDRANSPLHF. The rearrangement joins TRBV28 to TRBJ1-6; 8 bases line up with TRBD1. The germline gives CDR1 MDHEN, CDR2 SYDVKM. The CDR3 loop spans 16 amino acids. J was trimmed by 7 bases and V by 1 base; bases with no gene match: 6.